This entry lists 11 T cell receptor beta chains sequenced from one sample in a study of CD4 T cells in relation to SARS-CoV-2 and coronaviruses. Clones were sequenced by immunoSEQ multiplex PCR, and TCRdb holds only the in-frame ones, with some missing. The sample shows about 36,000 clones, approximately 80% of them seen only once. Antigen specificity for these receptors is unknown. Source material: memory CD4+ T cells from PBMCs, cultured in vitro. All receptors derive from an adult with COVID-19.

This clone was observed a handful of times. The rearrangement joins TRBV3-1 (or the pseudogene TRBV3-2) to TRBJ2-1, with TRBD2 identical over 10 bases. The ends lost 4 bases at V and 6 bases at J; junction bases unmatched: 6. The CDR3 is 15 amino acids. CDR1 is LGHDT and CDR2 is YNNKEL in the germline V gene (reference sequence). The CDR3 here is CASSPRSSGSNEQFF. The CDR3 DNA reads TGTGCCAGCAGCCCCAGATCTAGCGGGAGCAATGAGCAGTTCTTC.

The chain has TRBV19 and TRBJ2-1; D uncertain. The CDR3 is made up of 15 amino acids. V shed 3 bases and J shed 4 bases, with 13 bases lying between them. From germline, CDR1 is LNHDA and CDR2 SQIVND (reference sequence). The chain's CDR3 is CASSIIFVDYNEQFF. The CDR3 DNA follows: TGTGCCAGTAGTATTATTTTTGTAGATTACAATGAGCAGTTCTTC.

The chain couples TRBV6-1 to TRBJ2-7, with 9 bases that match TRBD1. The V gene end was trimmed by 3 bases and the J gene end by 8 bases; junction bases not matched to a gene: 14. Germline V lookup: CDR1 MNHNS, CDR2 SASEGT. CDR3 length equals 16 residues. CDR3 amino acids: CASSDRTGASLGKQYF. The CDR3, as DNA: TGTGCCAGCAGTGATCGGACAGGGGCGTCCCTAGGCAAGCAGTACTTC.

The rearrangement uses TRBV15 and TRBJ2-6; D is undetermined. Germline values: CDR1 LNHNV, CDR2 YYDKDF (reference sequence). The CDR3 loop spans 15 amino acids. The ends were cut back, 9 bases at V and 0 bases at J, with 12 bases in the middle. In DNA form, the CDR3 reads TGTGCCACTTCGGACCGGTCCTCTGGGGCCAACGTCCTGACTTTC. Translating gives CATSDRSSGANVLTF.

J is TRBJ2-7 and V is TRBV4-1; D is ambiguous. Germline V gene lookup returns CDR1 MGHRA and CDR2 YSYEKL. The CDR3 totals 15 residues. V was clipped by 2 bases and J by 3 bases, with 14 bases between them. The DNA for the CDR3 is TGCGCCAGCAGCCAATCACGACAAAACTTCTACGAGCAGTACTTC. Translated, it gives CASSQSRQNFYEQYF.

The chain recombines TRBV6-5 with TRBJ2-7; D is possibly TRBD2 (6 bases). Between the trimmed V and J ends, which lost 0 bases and 2 bases, there was a span of 8 bases. Looked up from germline, CDR1 is MNHEY and CDR2 is SVGAGI. CDR3 size: 14 residues. CDR3 residues: CASSYSRGPYEQYF. CDR3 nucleotides: TGTGCCAGCAGTTACTCGCGGGGACCCTACGAGCAGTACTTC.

Concerning this clone: Different DNA sequences within this sample yield the same CDR3. The chain uses TRBV7-3 and TRBJ2-2; a possible D gene is TRBD2 (5 bases). V lost 2 bases, J lost 5 bases, and 6 bases lay in between. CDR1 and CDR2 (germline): SGHTA, FQGTGA. The CDR3 has 13 residues. The CDR3 spells CASSLRGTGELFF. The CDR3 coding sequence is TGTGCCAGCAGCTTACGCGGGACCGGGGAGCTGTTTTTT.

This sequence joins TRBV7-8 and TRBJ2-1; TRBD2 might be the D (6 bases). CDR1 is SGHVS, CDR2 FQNEAQ, per germline. The CDR3 sequence is 15 residues long. V was cut by 4 bases and J by 7 bases, with 17 bases left in between. CDR3 bases: TGTGCCAGCAGCTCACCGGGACTCCCATCAAATGAGCAGTTCTTC. Amino acid sequence: CASSSPGLPSNEQFF.

The chain combines TRBV4-1 with TRBJ1-1; D gene uncertain. The CDR3 extends over 14 amino acids. The V and J ends lost 6 bases and 0 bases respectively, with 11 bases between them. The germline V gene encodes CDR1 MGHRA and CDR2 YSYEKL. CDR3 in amino acids: CASSSGPMNTEAFF. The CDR3 bases are TGCGCCAGCAGTTCCGGACCAATGAACACTGAAGCTTTCTTT.

The sample holds one count of this clone. The chain employs TRBV2 and TRBJ2-3, with 8 bases matching TRBD2. The CDR3 covers 16 residues. J gave up 0 bases and V 5 bases, and 7 bases lay outside the gene matches. The germline V gene has CDR1 SNHLY and CDR2 FYNNEI. The CDR3 DNA reads as TGTGCCAGCAGTTGGACTAGCCGCACTAGCACAGATACGCAGTATTTT. Its translation: CASSWTSRTSTDTQYF.

This chain links TRBV18 with TRBJ2-5, with 7 bases lining up with TRBD2. Germline CDR1 reads KGHSH; CDR2 reads LQKENI. The CDR3 spans 15 residues. Trimming at V came to 3 bases and at J to 1 base, leaving 5 bases not matched to a gene. The CDR3 reads CASSPRASGQETQYF. The CDR3 DNA is TGTGCCAGCTCACCCCGGGCTAGCGGCCAAGAGACCCAGTACTTC.